A single sample is the source of the 14 T cell receptor beta chains below, sequenced in a study of blood T cell repertoires in COVID-19. The assay was immunoSEQ multiplex PCR, and TCRdb's table has in-frame clones only and misses some. The repertoire holds 300,000 to 400,000 clones, 80% to 90% seen once, with around 4.4% in the top ten. Sequenced: PBMCs or T cells enriched from blood (not recorded which). All receptors come from a woman aged 40 to 55 with acute COVID-19.

The V gene is TRBV25-1, the J gene TRBJ1-3, with 7 bases that match TRBD1. J was trimmed by 0 bases and V by 8 bases; bases with no gene match: 4. Germline CDR1 is MGHDK and CDR2 is SYGVNS. The CDR3 has 14 amino acids. CDR3 amino acids: CASRDRVSGNTIYF. The CDR3 region has the DNA TGTGCCAGCCGAGACAGGGTCTCTGGAAACACCATATATTTT. The whole variable domain, remainder taken from reference TRBV25-1 and TRBJ1-3, is EADIYQTPRYLVIGTGKKITLECSQTMGHDKMYWYQQDPGMELHLIHYSYGVNSTEKGDLSSESTVSRIRTEHFPLTLESARPSHTSQYLCASRDRVSGNTIYFGEGSWLTVV.

The chain carries TRBV28 and TRBJ2-7; D is ambiguous. This CDR3 is 11 amino acids long. V lost 6 bases to trimming and J lost 3 bases, with 6 bases between them. The germline CDR1 and CDR2 sequences are MDHEN and SYDVKM. The CDR3 loop is CASSKFYEQYF. The CDR3 nucleotides read TGTGCCAGCAGCAAATTCTACGAGCAGTACTTC.

CDR3 bases: TGTGCCAGCAGCTTAGCTTCTACAGGCTCTGGAAACACCATATATTTT. It translates to CASSLASTGSGNTIYF. This chain uses TRBV7-2 with TRBJ1-3; D possibly corresponds to TRBD1 (5 bases). V lost 0 bases, J lost 0 bases, and 9 bases lay in between. In germline, CDR1 is SGHTA, CDR2 FQGNSA. The CDR3 is 16 residues long. The whole variable domain, remainder taken from reference TRBV7-2 and TRBJ1-3, is GAGVSQSPSNKVTEKGKDVELRCDPISGHTALYWYRQSLGQGLEFLIYFQGNSAPDKSGLPSDRFSAERTGGSVSTLTIQRTQQEDSAVYLCASSLASTGSGNTIYFGEGSWLTVV.

J is TRBJ2-5 and V is TRBV4-3, with D perhaps TRBD2 (6 bases). V lost 6 bases to trimming and J lost 2 bases, with 16 bases between them. Per the germline V gene, CDR1 is LGHNA and CDR2 is YSLEER. This CDR3 region has 15 residues. CDR3 loop: CASSPFSGGQETQYF. The CDR3 nucleotides read TGCGCCAGCAGTCCATTTAGTGGGGGGCAAGAGACCCAGTACTTC.

The count of this clone is one. CDR3 protein: CASSQGLQNEQFF. The CDR3 nucleotides read TGTGCCAGCAGCCAGGGACTTCAAAATGAGCAGTTCTTC. V and J are TRBV7-3 and TRBJ2-1; D may be TRBD2 (6 bases). The CDR3 extends over 13 amino acids. Germline V gene lookup returns CDR1 SGHTA and CDR2 FQGTGA. V was pared by 5 bases and J by 7 bases, with 12 bases between. The whole variable domain, filled in from reference TRBV7-3 and TRBJ2-1, reads GAGVSQTPSNKVTEKGKYVELRCDPISGHTALYWYRQSLGQGPEFLIYFQGTGAADDSGLPNDRFFAVRPEGSVSTLKIQRTERGDSAVYLCASSQGLQNEQFFGPGTRLTVL.

This chain links TRBV7-2 with TRBJ1-2; D uncertain. Trimming took 0 bases from V and 13 from J, leaving 9 bases between them. Germline assignment: CDR1 SGHTA and CDR2 FQGNSA. The CDR3 extends over 11 amino acids. CDR3 sequence: CASSLARVVTF. The CDR3 region has the DNA TGTGCCAGCAGCTTAGCGAGGGTTGTCACCTTC.

Of note for this clone: Other DNA sequences of this sample code for an identical CDR3. The rearrangement uses TRBV28 and TRBJ1-2; unclear D gene. Germline V CDR1 and CDR2: MDHEN, SYDVKM. CDR3 length: 12 amino acids. V was cut by 1 base and J by 4 bases, with 4 bases left in between. The CDR3 DNA reads TGTGCCAGCAGTTTATCCCGCTATGGCTACACCTTC. It codes for CASSLSRYGYTF.

The rearrangement links TRBV24-1 to TRBJ2-3, with 7 nucleotides matching TRBD2. The length of the CDR3 is 15 residues. The V gene end was trimmed by 6 bases and the J gene end by 4 bases; junction bases not matched to a gene: 9. The germline V gene has CDR1 KGHDR and CDR2 SFDVKD. CDR3 DNA: TGTGCCACCAGTCCCGCTAGCGGTTGGGCAGATACGCAGTATTTT. This sequence encodes CATSPASGWADTQYF.

CDR3 sequence reads: CASSPGAGNEKLFF. For the CDR3, the DNA is TGTGCCAGCTCACCGGGGGCAGGGAATGAAAAACTGTTTTTT. The chain combines TRBV18 with TRBJ1-4, with a possible D match to TRBD1 (6 bases). CDR1 and CDR2 (germline): KGHSH, LQKENI. The ends were cut back, 3 bases at V and 5 bases at J, with 10 bases in the middle. The CDR3 sequence is 14 residues long.

This rearrangement joins TRBV27 to TRBJ2-3, with TRBD1 as a possible D gene (6 bases). The CDR3 runs to 12 residues. Germline assignment: CDR1 MNHEY and CDR2 SMNVEV (reference sequence). The V end was cut by 3 bases, the J end by 13 bases, with 14 bases between. CDR3: CASSFPGTLEYF. CDR3 bases: TGTGCCAGCAGTTTCCCCGGGACACTGGAGTATTTT.

The chain recombines TRBV10-3 with TRBJ1-2, with TRBD1 as a possible D gene (6 bases). The CDR3 covers 12 residues. V was pared by 2 bases and J by 9 bases, with 10 bases between. Germline CDR1 ENHRY, CDR2 SYGVKD. The CDR3 reads CAISETRDSYTF. As DNA, the CDR3 is TGTGCCATCAGTGAGACGAGGGACAGCTACACCTTC.

The rearrangement joins TRBV2 to TRBJ2-4, with 9 bases that match TRBD2. The CDR3 has 14 residues. The V segment lost 8 bases and the J segment 3 bases; nucleotides outside the gene matches: 5. Looked up from germline, CDR1 is SNHLY and CDR2 is FYNNEI. The CDR3 reads CASGREGNKNIQYF. CDR3 DNA: TGTGCCAGCGGGCGGGAGGGGAACAAAAACATTCAGTACTTC.

The genes are TRBV19 and TRBJ1-4; weak D call: TRBD1 (6 bases). This CDR3 has 16 residues. Trimming cost V 5 bases and J 4 bases, with 17 bases left between them. Germline V gene lookup returns CDR1 LNHDA and CDR2 SQIVND (reference sequence). The CDR3 DNA sequence: TGTGCCAGTAGTGCCAGACCCGGGACAAGTAATGAAAAACTGTTTTTT. Its protein is CASSARPGTSNEKLFF. Using reference TRBV19 and TRBJ1-4 for the parts outside the CDR3, the full variable domain is DGGITQSPKYLFRKEGQNVTLSCEQNLNHDAMYWYRQDPGQGLRLIYYSQIVNDFQKGDIAEGYSVSREKKESFPLTVTSAQKNPTAFYLCASSARPGTSNEKLFFGSGTQLSVL.

The genes are TRBV5-4 and TRBJ2-5; possible D gene TRBD1, 6 bases. Looked up from germline, CDR1 is SGHNT and CDR2 is YYREEE (reference sequence). V lost 6 bases and J lost 5, with 11 bases in between. CDR3 length equals 12 residues. CDR3 coding DNA: TGTGCCAGCAACCTGAGGGGGGAGACCCAGTACTTC. Translation: CASNLRGETQYF. Full variable domain (outside the CDR3, taken from reference TRBV5-4 and TRBJ2-5): ETGVTQSPTHLIKTRGQQVTLRCSSQSGHNTVSWYQQALGQGPQFIFQYYREEENGRGNFPPRFSGLQFPNYSSELNVNALELDDSALYLCASNLRGETQYFGPGTRLLVL.